This TCR beta chain was captured by sequencing in a study of siplizumab effects on memory and regulatory T cells. The study, taken as a whole, reports: Proliferating Tregs from siplizumab cultures lacked functional confirmation of suppression.

Trimming removed 7 bases from V and 7 bases from J; junction bases left unmatched: 9. Germline V gene sequence: CDR1 SNHLY, CDR2 FYNNEI. The CDR3 runs to 14 residues. Assay used: immunoSEQ multiplex PCR; TCRdb lists only in-frame clones, some missing. The table records about 100,000 clones, 80% to 95% of them present only once. Comment on this clone: Its antigen is unknown.

Material for sequencing was CD4+ T cells sorted from blood. This chain uses TRBV2 with TRBJ1-4; 7 bases are shared with TRBD1. The source of this sequence is a human donor in good health. Some clones in this sample may be carry-over from other donors' samples. CDR3 sequence reads: CASNEGARGEKLFF. The CDR3 nucleotides are TGTGCCAGCAACGAGGGGGCGCGGGGTGAAAAACTGTTTTTT.